The 21 T cell receptor beta chains given below trace back to one sample, sequenced in a study of blood T cell repertoires in COVID-19 (dated by TCRdb to between 2020 and 2021). Library generation was performed with the immunoSEQ multiplex PCR assay. Sourced from immuneACCESS, this table was stored by TCRdb with only in-frame sequences that have V and J called. A share of the clones is absent; for the studies checked, an unresolved V gene accounts for under half, and the remainder has no known explanation. The sample table lists roughly 200,000 clones, around 80% of them with a count of one. The ten largest clonotypes hold around 8.9% of the sample. The source material was peripheral blood. The origin of the receptors is a man in his forties with active or convalescent COVID-19.

The chain has TRBV28 and TRBJ2-7; 9 bases fit TRBD1. Losses at the gene ends were 7 bases for V and 4 bases for J; bases not matched to a gene: 5. The CDR3 runs 13 residues. Looked up from germline, CDR1 is MDHEN and CDR2 is SYDVKM. The chain's CDR3 is CASNSGQGYEQYF. CDR3 coding DNA: TGTGCCAGCAACTCGGGACAGGGATACGAGCAGTACTTC. Supplemented by reference TRBV28 and TRBJ2-7, the full variable domain reads DVKVTQSSRYLVKRTGEKVFLECVQDMDHENMFWYRQDPGLGLRLIYFSYDVKMKEKGDIPEGYSVSREKKERFSLILESASTNQTSMYLCASNSGQGYEQYFGPGTRLTVT.

This clone has a handful of counts. V and J are TRBV24-1 and TRBJ1-4; 10 bases fit TRBD1. CDR1 and CDR2 from the germline V gene are KGHDR and SFDVKD. V was pared by 3 bases and J by 0 bases, with 6 bases of the junction left unmatched. The CDR3 spans 18 residues. CDR3 bases: TGTGCCACCAGTGATAGCATGGGACAGGGGTCAACTAATGAAAAACTGTTTTTT. This codes for CATSDSMGQGSTNEKLFF.

The CDR3 sequence: CAWNGQVNTGELFF. The DNA for the CDR3 is TGTGCCTGGAATGGACAGGTCAACACCGGGGAGCTGTTTTTT. The gene calls are TRBV30 and TRBJ2-2; TRBD1 matches at 7 bases. Germline V gives CDR1 GTSNPN, CDR2 SVGIG (reference sequence). V lost 4 bases to trimming and J lost 2 bases; unmatched junction nucleotides: 4. There are 14 residues in the CDR3.

Here the CDR3 DNA reads TGCGCCAGCAGGAATGCCCTGGGCGGCGGGAGCTCAAGCACCGGGGAGCTGTTTTTT. Its protein product is CASRNALGGGSSSTGELFF. The V gene is TRBV5-1, the J gene TRBJ2-2; 7 nucleotides agree with TRBD2. V was clipped by 5 bases and J by 4 bases; unmatched bases: 20. CDR3 size: 19 residues. Germline V gene lookup returns CDR1 SGHRS and CDR2 YFSETQ.

V is TRBV19 and J is TRBJ1-2; D is ambiguous. Germline assignment: CDR1 LNHDA and CDR2 SQIVND (reference sequence). Trimming took 6 bases from V and 7 from J, leaving 15 bases between them. This CDR3 region has 13 residues. This CDR3 is CASRGDILGGYTF. Written as DNA, the CDR3 is TGTGCCAGTAGAGGAGATATTCTGGGTGGCTACACCTTC.

CDR3 in amino acids: CASSIVRDHETQYF. As DNA, the CDR3 is TGTGCCAGTAGTATAGTCAGGGATCACGAGACCCAGTACTTC. The chain joins TRBV19 to TRBJ2-5, with TRBD1 as a possible D gene (5 bases). The V gene lost 1 base and the J gene lost 5 bases, with 11 bases spanning the gap. The CDR3 is made up of 14 amino acids. Germline V gene sequence: CDR1 LNHDA, CDR2 SQIVND (reference sequence).

The chain combines TRBV20-1 with TRBJ1-1; D is perhaps TRBD1 (5 bases). V dropped 3 bases and J dropped 3 bases, with 14 bases sitting between them. Per the germline V gene, CDR1 is DFQATT and CDR2 is SNEGSKA (reference sequence). The CDR3 length is 14 residues. The DNA of the CDR3 is TGCAGTGCTAGTGAGTCAGGGTCGGACACTGAAGCTTTCTTT. This translates into CSASESGSDTEAFF.

This chain uses TRBV4-3 with TRBJ2-7, with D perhaps matching TRBD1 (6 bases). There are 16 residues in the CDR3. Trimming removed 1 base from V and 3 bases from J, with 16 bases in between. CDR1 and CDR2 from the germline V gene are LGHNA and YSLEER. CDR3 nucleotides: TGCGCCAGCAGCCAAGTTTCCGGGACACGACGCTACGAGCAGTACTTC. Protein: CASSQVSGTRRYEQYF.

The chain carries TRBV2 and TRBJ1-2; no reliable D call. The germline V and J ends were trimmed by 6 bases and 4 bases, with 18 bases remaining between them. CDR1 and CDR2 from the germline V gene are SNHLY and FYNNEI. The CDR3 runs 15 residues. In nucleotides, the CDR3 is TGTGCCAGCAGCCCGTTCGCCGGGAATCCCTATGGCTACACCTTC. Its protein product is CASSPFAGNPYGYTF.

The chain employs TRBV10-3 and TRBJ2-7; TRBD2 matches at 12 bases. CDR1 is ENHRY, CDR2 SYGVKD, per germline. Losses at the gene ends were 4 bases for V and 4 bases for J; bases not matched to a gene: 11. This CDR3 has 17 amino acids. CDR3 bases: TGTGCCATCAGTGTAGCTAGCGGGAGGGCCGGGGAGTACGAGCAGTACTTC. This translates into CAISVASGRAGEYEQYF.

V usage is TRBV5-1 and J usage is TRBJ2-3; D may be TRBD2 (5 bases). V was shortened by 0 bases and J by 6 bases, with 14 bases between the two germline ends. The CDR3 covers 15 residues. Germline V gene sequence: CDR1 SGHRS, CDR2 YFSETQ. CDR3 residues: CASSLDSGIGDTQYF. CDR3 DNA: TGCGCCAGCAGCTTGGACTCCGGGATCGGGGATACGCAGTATTTT.

The J gene is TRBJ2-6, the V gene TRBV27, with TRBD1 matching over 8 bases. Per the germline V gene, CDR1 is MNHEY and CDR2 is SMNVEV (reference sequence). This CDR3 has 17 amino acids. V was clipped by 4 bases and J by 0 bases; unmatched bases: 5. As DNA, the CDR3 is TGTGCCAGCAGTTCTGAGGACAGGGCCTCTGGGGCCAACGTCCTGACTTTC. Translating gives CASSSEDRASGANVLTF.

The chain has TRBV10-1 and TRBJ2-1; 11 positions agree with TRBD1. This CDR3 comprises 15 residues. J lost 7 bases, V lost 3 bases, and 5 bases had no gene match. Germline V gene sequence: CDR1 WNHNN, CDR2 SYGVQD (reference sequence). CDR3 residues: CASSEPGQGANEQFF. The CDR3 DNA reads as TGCGCCAGCAGTGAACCCGGACAGGGGGCGAATGAGCAGTTCTTC.

The V call is TRBV9, the J call TRBJ2-2; 10 nucleotides line up with TRBD2. V was pared by 0 bases and J by 1 base, with 6 bases of the junction left unmatched. Germline-derived CDR1 and CDR2 are SGDLS and YYNGEE. This CDR3 contains 18 residues. CDR3 sequence reads: CASSVGLAGVGNTGELFF. In DNA, the CDR3 is TGTGCCAGCAGCGTAGGCCTAGCGGGAGTAGGGAACACCGGGGAGCTGTTTTTT.

In its sample, this clone was seen once. The chain employs TRBV7-2 and TRBJ1-1, with 8 bases fitting TRBD1. The CDR3 totals 15 residues. The trim removed 8 bases at V and 0 bases at J, leaving 8 bases unmatched. Germline V CDR1 and CDR2: SGHTA, FQGNSA. CDR3 region: CASLRQGLLNTEAFF. The CDR3 DNA follows: TGTGCCAGCTTGAGACAGGGGTTGTTGAACACTGAAGCTTTCTTT.

The chain uses TRBV19 and TRBJ1-2; no definite D call. Germline CDR1 LNHDA, CDR2 SQIVND (reference sequence). The V gene lost 3 bases and the J gene lost 2 bases, with 10 bases spanning the gap. The CDR3 is 14 amino acids. The CDR3 DNA sequence: TGTGCCAGTAGTATGGAGGTAATCAACTATGGCTACACCTTC. Its protein is CASSMEVINYGYTF. Complete variable domain (other parts from reference TRBV19 and TRBJ1-2): DGGITQSPKYLFRKEGQNVTLSCEQNLNHDAMYWYRQDPGQGLRLIYYSQIVNDFQKGDIAEGYSVSREKKESFPLTVTSAQKNPTAFYLCASSMEVINYGYTFGSGTRLTVV.

V usage is TRBV19 and J usage is TRBJ1-4; 9 positions agree with TRBD1. The CDR3 runs to 16 residues. V shed 1 base and J 4 bases; nucleotides not matched to a gene: 4. The germline V gene has CDR1 LNHDA and CDR2 SQIVND (reference sequence). The CDR3 region is CASSIARDRVNEKLFF. The CDR3 DNA follows: TGTGCCAGTAGTATAGCCCGGGACAGGGTTAATGAAAAACTGTTTTTT.

The CDR3 sequence: CASSLGQGTDTQYF. The CDR3 nucleotides are TGTGCCAGCAGTCTAGGACAGGGAACAGATACGCAGTATTTT. V usage is TRBV2 and J usage is TRBJ2-3, with 8 positions matching TRBD1. The germline CDR1 and CDR2 sequences are SNHLY and FYNNEI. V lost 5 bases, J lost 3 bases, and 4 bases stayed unmatched. This CDR3 is built from 14 residues. The whole variable domain, filled in from reference TRBV2 and TRBJ2-3, reads EPEVTQTPSHQVTQMGQEVILRCVPISNHLYFYWYRQILGQKVEFLVSFYNNEISEKSEIFDDQFSVERPDGSNFTLKIRSTKLEDSAMYFCASSLGQGTDTQYFGPGTRLTVL.

This clone appeared once. The rearrangement uses TRBV6-2 or TRBV6-3 and TRBJ1-2; 8 bases align to TRBD1. Germline lookup yields CDR1 MNHEY and CDR2 SVGEGT. J gave up 14 bases and V 5 bases, and 7 bases lay outside the gene matches. CDR3 size: 11 residues. The CDR3 loop reads CASSTGTGQTF. The CDR3 nucleotides read TGTGCCAGCAGTACCGGGACAGGCCAGACCTTC.

This clone appeared a few times. The chain joins TRBV19 to TRBJ2-1, with TRBD1 matching over 11 bases. V shed 4 bases, J shed 6 bases, and the junction held 11 bases outside the gene matches. CDR1 is LNHDA and CDR2 is SQIVND in the germline V gene (reference sequence). This CDR3 spans 17 amino acids. Here the CDR3 DNA reads TGTGCCAGTAGTACCGGGAGCGGGGGACAGGGGGTCAATGAGCAGTTCTTC. Translated, it gives CASSTGSGGQGVNEQFF.

The CDR3 bases are TGTGCCAGCAGCCCCGGGGCGGGGGAAGCTTTCTTT. Amino acids: CASSPGAGEAFF. This chain uses TRBV7-9 with TRBJ1-1, with D perhaps matching TRBD1 (5 bases). This CDR3 has 12 residues. Germline CDR1 SEHNR, CDR2 FQNEAQ (reference sequence). The V gene lost 5 bases and the J gene lost 8 bases, with 12 bases spanning the gap.